This TCR beta chain was recovered during a study of vaccination and CD4 T cells after COVID-19. Details on this clonotype: The antigen remains unidentified.

Sequencing of the DNA from cultured CD4+ T cells was carried out with the Oncomine TCR Beta short-read assay. TCRdb passed the PCR reads through MiXCR, listing each CDR3 protein once. The data show fewer than 20,000 distinct CDR3 sequences, approximately 42% seen once. From germline, CDR1 is SGHRS and CDR2 YFSETQ. This CDR3 comprises 13 residues. Unmatched junction bases numbered 9, after V lost 5 bases and J lost 7 bases. The treatment was: approximately nine-day PBMC culture with coronavirus spike peptide pools or control peptides (ViraFEST assay). Specimen: CD4+ T cells from blood, cultured in vitro, collected before SARS-CoV-2 vaccination. The rearrangement links TRBV5-1 to TRBJ2-7; 7 bases are a match to TRBD1. This clonotype was sampled from a human donor who received a COVID-19 vaccine. The CDR3 sequence: CASRSLTGQEQYF. The CDR3, as DNA: TGCGCCAGCAGAAGTCTGACAGGGCAGGAGCAGTACTTC.